Listed here are 30 T cell receptor beta chains from one sample, sequenced in a study of shared clonotypes between healthy human individuals. The repertoire was sequenced with immunoSEQ multiplex PCR; TCRdb's copy has only in-frame clones and lacks some. The sample lists 2 million to 2.5 million clones; around 90% were seen once. The specimen sequenced was naive CD4+ T cells from PBMCs. Documented subset: CD45RA+ positively selected. The source of these receptors is a man between 18 and 35 years old in good health. Some clones in this sample may be carry-over from other donors' samples.

The V gene is TRBV6-5, the J gene TRBJ1-3; D call uncertain. Germline V gene sequence: CDR1 MNHEY, CDR2 SVGAGI. The V and J ends lost 5 bases and 6 bases respectively, with 8 bases between them. This CDR3 contains 12 residues. CDR3 in DNA: TGTGCCAGCAGTGATACGAAAAACACCATATATTTT. Protein sequence: CASSDTKNTIYF.

This chain uses TRBV5-1 with TRBJ1-3; the D is unclear. Germline V gives CDR1 SGHRS, CDR2 YFSETQ. Trimming cost V 4 bases and J 0 bases, with 8 bases left between them. The CDR3 spans 14 residues. CDR3 sequence reads: CASSDRNSGNTIYF. The CDR3, as DNA: TGCGCCAGCAGCGACCGGAACTCTGGAAACACCATATATTTT.

The rearrangement joins TRBV7-8 to TRBJ2-5; 9 bases fit TRBD2. Germline V gene sequence: CDR1 SGHVS, CDR2 FQNEAQ. This CDR3 is built from 15 residues. V trimming: 5 bases; J trimming: 6 bases; junction bases outside the gene matches: 10. The CDR3: CASSGGRDVGKTQYF. The CDR3 DNA is TGTGCCAGCAGCGGCGGGAGGGACGTCGGAAAGACCCAGTACTTC.

The chain links TRBV29-1 to TRBJ2-2; 9 bases fit TRBD2. This CDR3 spans 17 amino acids. V lost 4 bases to trimming and J lost 2 bases; unmatched junction nucleotides: 11. Germline values: CDR1 SQVTM, CDR2 ANQGSEA. The CDR3 loop is CSVVRLGGRDNTGELFF. In nucleotides, the CDR3 is TGCAGCGTTGTACGGTTAGGCGGGAGGGATAACACCGGGGAGCTGTTTTTT.

The chain carries TRBV5-1 and TRBJ2-7, with D perhaps TRBD1 (8 bases). V was clipped by 6 bases and J by 5 bases, with 18 bases between them. Germline V CDR1 and CDR2: SGHRS, YFSETQ. CDR3 length: 14 amino acids. The CDR3 sequence is CASTPNRGGNEQYF. The CDR3 DNA reads TGCGCCAGCACCCCAAACAGGGGGGGAAACGAGCAGTACTTC.

This chain links TRBV27 with TRBJ2-1; 9 nucleotides align to TRBD1. V gave up 3 bases and J gave up 6 bases; unmatched junction bases: 6. Germline CDR1 and CDR2: MNHEY and SMNVEV (reference sequence). CDR3 length: 15 amino acids. CDR3 loop: CASSLGQGPLNEQFF. CDR3 sequence (DNA): TGTGCCAGCAGTTTGGGACAGGGCCCCCTCAATGAGCAGTTCTTC.

V usage is TRBV6-4 and J usage is TRBJ2-3; D perhaps matches TRBD2 (5 bases). Trimming took 3 bases from V and 2 from J, leaving 12 bases between them. The germline gives CDR1 MRHNA, CDR2 SNTAGT. This CDR3 is 15 amino acids long. In DNA form, the CDR3 reads TGTGCCAGCAGTGAGAGACTATCAAACACAGATACGCAGTATTTT. It yields the protein CASSERLSNTDTQYF.

V is TRBV5-1 and J is TRBJ2-5; 8 bases are a match to TRBD1. The ends lost 2 bases at V and 5 bases at J; junction bases unmatched: 11. Germline V gives CDR1 SGHRS, CDR2 YFSETQ. The CDR3 is 16 residues long. The CDR3 reads CASSFYPGQVGETQYF. CDR3 DNA: TGCGCCAGCAGCTTTTACCCGGGACAGGTCGGGGAGACCCAGTACTTC.

The rearrangement links TRBV10-3 to TRBJ1-2, with D maybe TRBD1 (6 bases). This CDR3 contains 17 residues. V lost 2 bases to trimming and J lost 7 bases, with 23 bases between them. Germline V gene data show CDR1 as ENHRY and CDR2 as SYGVKD. In DNA form, the CDR3 reads TGTGCCATCAGTGAGGCCCCCGGGGGCGATGAAGTGGGTGGCTACACCTTC. Amino acids: CAISEAPGGDEVGGYTF.

This clone has just a few counts. The genes are TRBV15 and TRBJ1-5, with TRBD1 as a possible D gene (5 bases). Germline V lookup: CDR1 LNHNV, CDR2 YYDKDF (reference sequence). The CDR3 spans 14 residues. V gave up 0 bases and J gave up 7 bases, with 10 bases separating them. In nucleotides, the CDR3 is TGTGCCACCAGCAGAGATCCTAGGGGCCAGCCCCAGCATTTT. Its translation: CATSRDPRGQPQHF. Based on the CDR3 plus reference TRBV15 and TRBJ1-5, the full variable domain is DAMVIQNPRYQVTQFGKPVTLSCSQTLNHNVMYWYQQKSSQAPKLLFHYYDKDFNNEADTPDNFQSRRPNTSFCFLDIRSPGLGDTAMYLCATSRDPRGQPQHFGDGTRLSIL.

V gene TRBV27 combines with J gene TRBJ1-4, with D unresolved. The CDR3 is 15 amino acids. V was clipped by 2 bases and J by 11 bases, with 18 bases between them. CDR1 is MNHEY, CDR2 SMNVEV, per germline (reference sequence). The CDR3 is CASSLNGFFSKKLFF. Here the CDR3 DNA reads TGTGCCAGCAGTTTAAACGGGTTCTTTTCGAAGAAACTGTTTTTT.

The V gene is TRBV27, the J gene TRBJ2-7; 8 nucleotides align to TRBD1. Germline CDR1 reads MNHEY; CDR2 reads SMNVEV (reference sequence). V was pared by 6 bases and J by 2 bases, with 9 bases of the junction left unmatched. This CDR3 comprises 15 residues. The CDR3 loop is CASSDHPGQAYEQYF. The CDR3 DNA reads as TGTGCCAGCAGCGATCATCCGGGACAGGCCTACGAGCAGTACTTC.

This chain connects TRBV5-1 to TRBJ1-4; D is undetermined. CDR1 and CDR2 from the germline V gene are SGHRS and YFSETQ. The CDR3 has 14 residues. V lost 0 bases to trimming and J lost 8 bases, with 11 bases between them. The CDR3 spells CASSLVTGWEKLFF. CDR3 bases: TGCGCCAGCAGCTTGGTTACCGGTTGGGAAAAACTGTTTTTT.

The chain employs TRBV5-1 and TRBJ2-7; 10 bases agree with TRBD2. Germline CDR1 SGHRS, CDR2 YFSETQ. The V segment lost 4 bases and the J segment 5 bases; nucleotides outside the gene matches: 9. This CDR3 has 15 residues. The CDR3 coding sequence is TGCGCCAGCAGCCCAACTCTAGCGGGAGTTGACGAGCAGTACTTC. Residues: CASSPTLAGVDEQYF.

V and J are TRBV28 and TRBJ2-1; D perhaps matches TRBD2 (5 bases). The ends were cut back, 2 bases at V and 3 bases at J, with 11 bases in the middle. CDR3 length: 15 amino acids. From germline, CDR1 is MDHEN and CDR2 SYDVKM. In DNA, the CDR3 is TGTGCCAGCAGTTTAAGCCGGACTTACTACAATGAGCAGTTCTTC. Protein sequence: CASSLSRTYYNEQFF.

V usage is TRBV7-2 and J usage is TRBJ2-7, with 12 positions matching TRBD2. This CDR3 is 16 amino acids long. Germline assignment: CDR1 SGHTA and CDR2 FQGNSA. The junction had 3 bases not matched to a gene; V was cut back by 3 bases and J by 0 bases. Here the CDR3 DNA reads TGTGCCAGCAGCTTTAGGACTAGCGGGACCTCCTACGAGCAGTACTTC. Its translation is CASSFRTSGTSYEQYF.

J is TRBJ2-2 and V is TRBV29-1; no clear D. The CDR3 has 19 residues. The V gene lost 4 bases and the J gene lost 2 bases, with 26 bases spanning the gap. Germline values: CDR1 SQVTM, CDR2 ANQGSEA. The CDR3 DNA sequence: TGCAGCGTTGCACGCTTCGGCCTCCCCACGAATCATAACACCGGGGAGCTGTTTTTT. This encodes CSVARFGLPTNHNTGELFF.

The rearrangement uses TRBV11-1 and TRBJ2-1; 8 bases agree with TRBD2. CDR3 length: 17 residues. Germline V gene sequence: CDR1 SGHAT, CDR2 FQDESV (reference sequence). After removal of 0 bases from V and 4 bases from J, the junction contained 8 bases not matched to a gene. DNA for the CDR3: TGTGCCAGCAGCTTAGCGCTGCTAGCGGGTGGATACAATGAGCAGTTCTTC. This encodes CASSLALLAGGYNEQFF. The complete variable domain, with remaining parts taken from reference TRBV11-1 and TRBJ2-1, reads EAEVAQSPRYKITEKSQAVAFWCDPISGHATLYWYRQILGQGPELLVQFQDESVVDDSQLPKDRFSAERLKGVDSTLKIQPAELGDSAMYLCASSLALLAGGYNEQFFGPGTRLTVL.

The chain joins TRBV28 to TRBJ1-1, with 7 nucleotides matching TRBD1. Germline CDR1 is MDHEN and CDR2 is SYDVKM. CDR3 length: 15 amino acids. Unmatched junction bases numbered 14, after V lost 3 bases and J lost 10 bases. Here the CDR3 reads CASSFPQGVVKGAFF. In nucleotides, the CDR3 is TGTGCCAGCAGTTTCCCCCAGGGGGTCGTAAAGGGAGCTTTCTTT.

The chain recombines TRBV7-9 with TRBJ1-4, with D perhaps matching TRBD1 (5 bases). V was trimmed by 2 bases and J by 0 bases, leaving 16 bases between them. Germline assignment: CDR1 SEHNR and CDR2 FQNEAQ (reference sequence). This CDR3 has 18 amino acids. The DNA of the CDR3 is TGTGCCAGCAGCTTAATTTCTGTACAGGCAGCAACTAATGAAAAACTGTTTTTT. It codes for CASSLISVQAATNEKLFF.

The chain combines TRBV6-1 with TRBJ2-5, with D possibly matching TRBD1 (7 bases). The germline CDR1 and CDR2 sequences are MNHNS and SASEGT. The CDR3 spans 14 residues. V was clipped by 8 bases and J by 2 bases, with 15 bases between them. CDR3 DNA: TGTGCCAGCTTACAGGGGAGGACACAAGAGACCCAGTACTTC. Encoded protein: CASLQGRTQETQYF.

The chain joins TRBV2 to TRBJ2-2; 10 bases are a match to TRBD2. Germline CDR1 and CDR2: SNHLY and FYNNEI. V shed 1 base, J shed 5 bases, and the junction held 4 bases outside the gene matches. The CDR3 consists of 16 residues. The CDR3 coding sequence is TGTGCCAGCAGTGAAGTTCCAGCGGGAGGGACCGGGGAGCTGTTTTTT. This translates into CASSEVPAGGTGELFF.

The chain links TRBV2 to TRBJ1-1, with 7 positions matching TRBD1. Germline V gives CDR1 SNHLY, CDR2 FYNNEI. J lost 7 bases, V lost 2 bases, and 16 bases had no gene match. The CDR3 runs to 17 residues. CDR3 amino acids: CASSESTGYWATDEAFF. CDR3 in DNA: TGTGCCAGCAGTGAATCGACAGGGTACTGGGCAACGGATGAAGCTTTCTTT.

The chain combines TRBV2 with TRBJ2-3; 11 positions match TRBD2. V trimming: 6 bases; J trimming: 2 bases; junction bases outside the gene matches: 7. This CDR3 comprises 16 residues. CDR1 is SNHLY and CDR2 is FYNNEI in the germline V gene. CDR3 region: CASRQIAGGTTDTQYF. DNA for the CDR3: TGTGCCAGCAGACAAATAGCGGGAGGGACCACAGATACGCAGTATTTT.

The chain couples TRBV9 to TRBJ2-2, with a weak D call TRBD2 (5 bases). Trimming removed 5 bases at V and 0 bases at J, with 14 bases between. CDR1 is SGDLS and CDR2 is YYNGEE in the germline V gene. This CDR3 has 16 residues. The CDR3 coding sequence is TGTGCCAGCAGGGACTCGAGTGGGGCGAACACCGGGGAGCTGTTTTTT. It specifies CASRDSSGANTGELFF.

This clone was recorded once. The chain uses TRBV5-6 and TRBJ2-5; no clear D. Judging by the DNA end, TRBJ2-7 fits better; the J call may be wrong. This CDR3 comprises 14 residues. The germline V gene encodes CDR1 SGHDT and CDR2 YYEEEE. The chain's CDR3 is CASSLALGTYEQYF. The DNA for the CDR3 is TGTGCCAGCAGCTTGGCCTTGGGAACCTACGAGCAGTACTTC.

The chain couples TRBV10-3 to TRBJ2-7; D is unclear. Between the trimmed V and J ends, which lost 6 bases and 1 base, there was a span of 13 bases. Per germline, CDR1 ENHRY and CDR2 SYGVKD. The CDR3 totals 14 residues. The CDR3 coding sequence is TGTGCCATCAGAGTCGGCGGTAATTCCTACGAGCAGTACTTC. Translation gives CAIRVGGNSYEQYF.

This sequence joins TRBV18 and TRBJ1-1; maybe TRBD1 (6 bases). The V end was cut by 2 bases, the J end by 4 bases, with 20 bases between. The CDR3 runs to 17 residues. CDR1 is KGHSH and CDR2 is LQKENI in the germline V gene. Here the CDR3 DNA reads TGTGCCAGCTCACCAAGGGCAGGGGCGCTTTCTACCACTGAAGCTTTCTTT. It specifies CASSPRAGALSTTEAFF.

The rearrangement links TRBV10-1 to TRBJ2-7; a weak D match, TRBD2 (5 bases). The V gene's germline CDR1 is WNHNN and CDR2 SYGVQD (reference sequence). The V and J ends lost 3 bases and 3 bases respectively, with 9 bases between them. The CDR3 sequence is 13 residues long. CDR3 in DNA: TGCGCCAGCAGTGACGCCCGGGGCTACGAGCAGTACTTC. Protein sequence: CASSDARGYEQYF.

V is TRBV11-2 and J is TRBJ2-1, with unresolved D. Trimming left V 7 bases short and J 0 bases short, with 13 bases between. CDR1 is SGHAT, CDR2 FQNNGV, per germline. The CDR3 is made up of 15 amino acids. The CDR3 protein is CASTDQLSSYNEQFF. The CDR3 DNA reads as TGTGCCAGCACCGATCAATTGAGCTCCTACAATGAGCAGTTCTTC.